The rows below give T cell receptor beta chains drawn from one sample of a study of PD-1 blockade in classical Hodgkin lymphoma. Sequencing used immunoSEQ multiplex PCR; TCRdb keeps in-frame clones, though not all of them. The sample yields around 60,000 clones, roughly 89% seen once. Specimen: peripheral blood mononuclear cells (PBMCs), collected before the fourth cycle of nivolumab. The receptors were sampled from a human donor with classical Hodgkin lymphoma. The CDR3 runs from the conserved cysteine through the conserved F or W. A D gene is named only where the DNA matches it firmly. Expanded clones get a size class; other rows say once, few or many, or leave the size out.

TRBD1,TRBV2,-,TRBJ1-5,CASSGLDRNNQPQHF,TGTGCCAGCAGTGGTCTGGACAGGAACAATCAGCCCCAGCATTTT
-,TRBV18,-,TRBJ1-4,CASSPGGDVTNEKLFF,TGTGCCAGCTCACCCGGGGGAGATGTAACTAATGAAAAACTGTTTTTT
TRBD2,TRBV5-1,-,TRBJ2-1,CASSFTVGREDEQFF,TGCGCCAGCAGCTTTACGGTGGGGAGGGAGGATGAGCAGTTCTTC
-,TRBV9,-,TRBJ1-5,CASSVNEGWNQPQHF,TGTGCCAGCAGCGTGAACGAGGGGTGGAATCAGCCCCAGCATTTT
-,TRBV6-1,-,TRBJ1-4,CASTRATNEKLFF,TGTGCCAGCACCAGGGCAACTAATGAAAAACTGTTTTTT
-,TRBV13,once,TRBJ1-1,CASSPQGRTEAFF,TGTGCCAGCAGCCCCCAAGGGAGGACTGAAGCTTTCTTT
-,TRBV7-9,few,TRBJ1-1,CASNWGQSTEAFF,TGTGCCAGCAACTGGGGGCAGTCCACTGAAGCTTTCTTT
-,TRBV30,few,TRBJ1-1,CAWLLGQYTEAFF,TGTGCCTGGCTACTCGGGCAGTACACTGAAGCTTTCTTT
TRBD2,TRBV10-1,-,TRBJ2-2,CASSESILAGVNTGELFF,TGCGCCAGCAGTGAGTCGATTCTAGCGGGGGTGAACACCGGGGAGCTGTTTTTT
TRBD1,TRBV25-1,-,TRBJ1-2,CASSHIRGQGLRYTF,TGTGCCAGCAGCCATATTAGGGGGCAGGGATTACGCTACACCTTC
-,TRBV5-1,-,TRBJ2-2,CASSLPQGLETGELFF,TGCGCCAGCAGCTTGCCCCAAGGGCTAGAGACCGGGGAGCTGTTTTTT
-,TRBV7-6,-,TRBJ2-3,CASSQDRITDTQYF,TGTGCCAGCAGCCAAGACAGAATCACAGATACGCAGTATTTT
-,TRBV5-8,-,TRBJ1-4,CASSLLSGLRAEKLFF,TGTGCCAGCAGCCTTTTATCGGGTTTGAGGGCTGAAAAACTGTTTTTT
-,TRBV6-5,-,TRBJ1-1,CASSGLVGGSTEAFF,TGTGCCAGCAGTGGACTGGTGGGGGGGTCCACTGAAGCTTTCTTT
TRBD1,TRBV6-5,large,TRBJ1-2,CASSFIPGTAFYGYTF,TGTGCCAGCAGTTTTATACCCGGGACAGCCTTTTATGGCTACACCTTC
TRBD1,TRBV6-5,-,TRBJ2-3,CASSYLGQWGPDTQYF,TGTGCCAGCAGTTACCTGGGACAGTGGGGTCCGGATACGCAGTATTTT
-,TRBV15,-,TRBJ1-1,CATSRVSGNTEAFF,TGTGCCACCAGCAGAGTGTCCGGGAACACTGAAGCTTTCTTT
TRBD1,TRBV6-5,-,TRBJ2-7,CASTYSGTGNEQYF,TGTGCCAGCACTTACTCCGGGACAGGGAACGAGCAGTACTTC
-,TRBV5-6,-,TRBJ2-6,CASSSDGTPASGANVLTF,TGTGCCAGCAGCTCGGACGGGACTCCTGCTTCTGGGGCCAACGTCCTGACTTTC
-,TRBV5-5,-,TRBJ2-7,CASSLWGRAYEQYF,TGTGCCAGCAGCTTGTGGGGGCGTGCCTACGAGCAGTACTTC
-,TRBV7-8,-,TRBJ2-1,CASSAREGAYNEQFF,TGTGCCAGCAGCGCACGGGAAGGCGCCTACAATGAGCAGTTCTTC
-,TRBV7-2,-,TRBJ2-3,CASSLERGRGTDTQYF,TGTGCCAGCAGCTTAGAAAGGGGGCGGGGGACAGATACGCAGTATTTT
-,TRBV5-1,-,TRBJ2-7,CASRSTASTRQQYF,TGCGCCAGCAGGTCGACAGCTTCCACCCGGCAGCAGTACTTC